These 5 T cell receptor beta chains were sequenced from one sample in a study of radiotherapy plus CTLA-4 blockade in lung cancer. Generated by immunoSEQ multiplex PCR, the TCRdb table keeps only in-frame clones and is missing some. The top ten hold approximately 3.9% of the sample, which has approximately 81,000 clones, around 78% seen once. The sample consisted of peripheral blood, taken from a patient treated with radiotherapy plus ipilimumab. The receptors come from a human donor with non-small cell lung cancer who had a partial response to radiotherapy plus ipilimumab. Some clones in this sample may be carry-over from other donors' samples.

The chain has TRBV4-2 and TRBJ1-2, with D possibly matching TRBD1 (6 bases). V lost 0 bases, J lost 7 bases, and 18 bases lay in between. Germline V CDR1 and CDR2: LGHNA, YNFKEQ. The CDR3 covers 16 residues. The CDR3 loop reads CASSQDPRGLFPGYTF. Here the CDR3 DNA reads TGTGCCAGCAGCCAAGATCCTAGGGGGTTGTTCCCTGGCTACACCTTC.

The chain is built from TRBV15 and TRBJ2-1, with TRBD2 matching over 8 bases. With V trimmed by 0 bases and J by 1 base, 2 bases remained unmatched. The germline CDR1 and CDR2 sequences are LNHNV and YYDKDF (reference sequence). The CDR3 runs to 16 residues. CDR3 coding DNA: TGTGCCACCAGCAGAGATGGCGGGGGGTCCTACAATGAGCAGTTCTTC. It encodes CATSRDGGGSYNEQFF.

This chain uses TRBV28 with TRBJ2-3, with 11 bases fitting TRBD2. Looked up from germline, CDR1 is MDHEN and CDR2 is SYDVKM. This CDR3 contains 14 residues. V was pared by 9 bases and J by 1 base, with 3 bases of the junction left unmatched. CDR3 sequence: CASRLAGRTDTQYF. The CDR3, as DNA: TGTGCCAGTCGACTAGCGGGACGCACAGATACGCAGTATTTT.

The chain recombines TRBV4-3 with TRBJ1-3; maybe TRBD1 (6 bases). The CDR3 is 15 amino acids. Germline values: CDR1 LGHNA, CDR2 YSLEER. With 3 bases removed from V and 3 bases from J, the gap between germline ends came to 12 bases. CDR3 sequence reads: CASSHLWTDGNTIYF. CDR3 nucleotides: TGCGCCAGCAGCCACCTCTGGACAGATGGAAACACCATATATTTT.

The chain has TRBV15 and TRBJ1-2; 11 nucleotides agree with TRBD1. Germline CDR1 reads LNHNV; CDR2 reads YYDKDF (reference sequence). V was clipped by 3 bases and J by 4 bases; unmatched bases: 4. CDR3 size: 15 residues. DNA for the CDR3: TGTGCCACCAGCAGTTGGGACAGGGGGTTCTATGGCTACACCTTC. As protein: CATSSWDRGFYGYTF.